One T cell receptor (beta chain) is described in this entry. Its specificity is unknown. Libraries were prepared by immunoSEQ multiplex PCR; TCRdb keeps only in-frame clonotypes and omits some of them. Here the sample spans over 30,000 clones, 84% being singletons. The data were taken from a study of lymphopenia after photon versus proton radiotherapy. Study-wide points: Larger post-nadir TCR diversity loss correlated inversely with survival in deceased patients. Relative stability marked proton patients; photon patients lost diversity and naive cells. Oligoclonal CD8+ Temra expansion after nadir drove photon patients' diversity drop. Authors raise, but do not show, better survival with proton therapy.

Deletions cut 4 bases from V and 5 bases from J, with 14 bases between. The CDR3 totals 13 residues. In germline, CDR1 is SQVTM, CDR2 ANQGSEA. This receptor was taken from a woman in her 70s with pancreatic cancer. Specimen: peripheral blood, collected from a patient treated with proton-based radiotherapy. The chain couples TRBV29-1 to TRBJ1-1; a weak D match, TRBD1 (6 bases). CDR3 residues: CSVGAGEGTEAFF. Here the CDR3 DNA reads TGCAGCGTTGGAGCAGGGGAGGGTACTGAAGCTTTCTTT.